The 14 T cell receptor beta chains presented below share a single source sample, sequenced in a study of shared clonotypes between healthy human individuals. Naive CD8 cells, CD45RO-negative and positively selected for CCR7, excluded terminally differentiated effector memory CD45RA+ cells. Profiling relied on immunoSEQ multiplex PCR, and the TCRdb table lists in-frame clones only, not all of them. The data hold hundreds of thousands of clones, with roughly 95% observed a single time. The sample was naive CD8+ T cells sorted from blood. The receptors derive from a young woman in good health.

This chain links TRBV7-9 with TRBJ1-3, with TRBD1 identical over 7 bases. Looked up from germline, CDR1 is SEHNR and CDR2 is FQNEAQ (reference sequence). V was clipped by 11 bases and J by 0 bases; unmatched bases: 19. CDR3 size: 18 residues. CDR3 in DNA: TGTGCCTTGGGCCCAGGGACAGCCACTCCAAACTCTGGAAACACCATATATTTT. Residues: CALGPGTATPNSGNTIYF.

The chain combines TRBV4-1 with TRBJ2-7; tentatively, D is TRBD2 (7 bases). CDR1 and CDR2 (germline): MGHRA, YSYEKL. Trimming shortened V by 1 base and J by 2 bases, and 15 bases separated the two germline ends. The CDR3 is made up of 16 amino acids. This chain's CDR3 is CASSQGGGLTPYEQYF. The CDR3 DNA reads TGCGCCAGCAGCCAAGGAGGGGGACTAACCCCCTACGAGCAGTACTTC.

V and J are TRBV13 and TRBJ2-3; no firm D call. This CDR3 spans 15 amino acids. V was cut by 3 bases and J by 0 bases, with 10 bases left in between. Germline CDR1 PRHDT, CDR2 FYEKMQ (reference sequence). In DNA, the CDR3 is TGTGCCAGCAGCTTCGGAGAAACTAGCACAGATACGCAGTATTTT. Translating gives CASSFGETSTDTQYF. Drawing the rest from reference TRBV13 and TRBJ2-3, the complete variable domain is AAGVIQSPRHLIKEKRETATLKCYPIPRHDTVYWYQQGPGQDPQFLISFYEKMQSDKGSIPDRFSAQQFSDYHSELNMSSLELGDSALYFCASSFGETSTDTQYFGPGTRLTVL.

This sequence joins TRBV25-1 and TRBJ2-1; 11 bases map to TRBD2. This CDR3 is built from 15 residues. V lost 4 bases and J lost 6; bases outside the gene matches: 5. Germline V gives CDR1 MGHDK, CDR2 SYGVNS. The CDR3 region is CASSGTSGPFNEQFF. As DNA, the CDR3 is TGTGCCAGCAGTGGGACTAGCGGGCCTTTCAATGAGCAGTTCTTC.

The chain joins TRBV11-2 to TRBJ2-7, with 9 bases fitting TRBD2. The V gene's germline CDR1 is SGHAT and CDR2 FQNNGV. V shed 5 bases, J shed 1 base, and the junction held 6 bases outside the gene matches. CDR3 length: 15 amino acids. CDR3 sequence reads: CASSKTSGGSYEQYF. DNA of the CDR3: TGTGCCAGCAGCAAGACTAGCGGAGGGTCCTACGAGCAGTACTTC.

This chain connects TRBV28 to TRBJ2-5; D gene unclear. Between the trimmed V and J ends, which lost 5 bases and 3 bases, there was a span of 7 bases. Germline V gives CDR1 MDHEN, CDR2 SYDVKM. CDR3 length equals 12 residues. In nucleotides, the CDR3 is TGTGCCAGCAGTCTGGCTGAAGAGACCCAGTACTTC. It yields the protein CASSLAEETQYF.

The chain uses TRBV10-3 and TRBJ1-1; D not certain. The CDR3 sequence is 12 residues long. Germline assignment: CDR1 ENHRY and CDR2 SYGVKD. Trimming stripped 2 bases from V and 0 bases from J, with 1 base between. This chain's CDR3 is CAISEVNTEAFF. CDR3 nucleotide sequence: TGTGCCATCAGTGAGGTGAACACTGAAGCTTTCTTT.

This chain uses TRBV27 with TRBJ2-7, with D possibly TRBD2 on 5 matching bases. Germline V gene data show CDR1 as MNHEY and CDR2 as SMNVEV (reference sequence). This CDR3 is built from 11 residues. The V and J ends lost 5 bases and 5 bases respectively, with 7 bases between them. CDR3 protein: CASSRGNEQYF. CDR3 coding DNA: TGTGCCAGCAGTCGAGGGAACGAGCAGTACTTC.

The V call is TRBV7-9, the J call TRBJ2-2; D call uncertain. Looked up from germline, CDR1 is SEHNR and CDR2 is FQNEAQ (reference sequence). The germline V and J ends were trimmed by 9 bases and 3 bases, with 5 bases remaining between them. There are 11 residues in the CDR3. The CDR3 protein is CARNDTGELFF. Written as DNA, the CDR3 is TGTGCCAGGAACGACACCGGGGAGCTGTTTTTT.

This rearrangement joins TRBV27 to TRBJ2-7, with 7 nucleotides matching TRBD1. The CDR3 contains 15 residues. Germline values: CDR1 MNHEY, CDR2 SMNVEV (reference sequence). The ends lost 5 bases at V and 3 bases at J; junction bases unmatched: 10. The CDR3 DNA reads TGTGCCAGCAGTGGGGGACAGCTAGATCTCTACGAGCAGTACTTC. It codes for CASSGGQLDLYEQYF.

This chain uses TRBV7-6 with TRBJ2-7; D remains ambiguous. V gave up 5 bases and J gave up 0 bases, with 8 bases separating them. Germline V gene sequence: CDR1 SGHVS, CDR2 FNYEAQ. This CDR3 has 13 amino acids. The CDR3 coding sequence is TGTGCCAGCAGCCCTGCCCTCTCCTACGAGCAGTACTTC. Its protein is CASSPALSYEQYF.

This clone was recorded only once. The chain recombines TRBV15 with TRBJ1-5; D is undetermined. CDR1 and CDR2 (germline): LNHNV, YYDKDF (reference sequence). The CDR3 extends over 14 amino acids. V was pared by 0 bases and J by 7 bases, with 10 bases between. In DNA form, the CDR3 reads TGTGCCACCAGCAGAGATCTCAGTCGCCAGCCCCAGCATTTT. Protein sequence: CATSRDLSRQPQHF.

The chain has TRBV11-2 and TRBJ1-1, with unresolved D. The CDR3 is made up of 19 amino acids. CDR1 is SGHAT and CDR2 is FQNNGV in the germline V gene. The germline V and J ends were trimmed by 3 bases and 0 bases, with 23 bases remaining between them. The CDR3 coding sequence is TGTGCCAGCAGCTTGGACGGACCGAGAACCCGTAGTATGAACACTGAAGCTTTCTTT. The encoded protein is CASSLDGPRTRSMNTEAFF.

The chain employs TRBV5-4 and TRBJ1-1; D might be TRBD1 (5 bases). Per the germline V gene, CDR1 is SGHNT and CDR2 is YYREEE (reference sequence). V was pared by 4 bases and J by 0 bases, with 7 bases between. The CDR3 is 13 amino acids. The CDR3 spells CASSGTVNTEAFF. Written as DNA, the CDR3 is TGTGCCAGCAGCGGGACGGTGAACACTGAAGCTTTCTTT.